Following are 26 T cell receptor beta chains from one sample sequenced in a study of breast tumors, draining lymph nodes, adjacent tissues. The lymph nodes were axillary draining lymph nodes from breast cancer patients. TCRdb processed the multiplex PCR reads anew with MiXCR; each CDR3 protein has one entry. This sample has about 230,000 distinct CDR3 sequences, with less than 40% found just once. The sample taken for sequencing was axillary lymph node tissue. Receptors originate from a female donor with breast cancer. Some clones in this sample may be carry-over from other donors' samples.

The genes are TRBV20-1 and TRBJ2-5, with TRBD2 matching 11 bases. V was clipped by 4 bases and J by 3 bases; unmatched bases: 7. The CDR3 is 15 amino acids. CDR1 DFQATT and CDR2 SNEGSKA come from the germline V gene (reference sequence). The CDR3 reads CSATLSGRAEETQYF. The CDR3 DNA sequence: TGCAGTGCTACTCTTAGCGGGAGGGCGGAAGAGACCCAGTACTTC.

In this sample, this clonotype turned up many times. The V gene is TRBV30, the J gene TRBJ2-1; maybe TRBD2 (6 bases). The CDR3 is 12 residues long. V lost 6 bases to trimming and J lost 6 bases, with 12 bases between them. Germline V lookup: CDR1 GTSNPN, CDR2 SVGIG (reference sequence). CDR3 nucleotide sequence: TGTGCCTGCCGGGGACTTCTCAATGAGCAGTTCTTC. This gives the protein CACRGLLNEQFF.

This clonotype was detected ten times or more. The J gene is TRBJ2-1, the V gene TRBV9, with 9 bases that match TRBD1. The J segment lost 3 bases and the V segment lost 4 bases, leaving 8 bases of the junction unmatched. Looked up from germline, CDR1 is SGDLS and CDR2 is YYNGEE. The CDR3 sequence is 16 residues long. The CDR3 bases are TGTGCCAGCAGCCCAAATTCGGGACAGGGCTACAATGAGCAGTTCTTC. Its translation: CASSPNSGQGYNEQFF. The full variable domain, rest sourced from reference TRBV9 and TRBJ2-1, is DSGVTQTPKHLITATGQRVTLRCSPRSGDLSVYWYQQSLDQGLQFLIQYYNGEERAKGNILERFSAQQFPDLHSELNLSSLELGDSALYFCASSPNSGQGYNEQFFGPGTRLTVL.

Many counts were recorded for this clonotype. This sequence joins TRBV30 and TRBJ2-1, with D unclear. The length of the CDR3 is 10 residues. The germline V gene encodes CDR1 GTSNPN and CDR2 SVGIG (reference sequence). V lost 7 bases to trimming and J lost 9 bases, with 10 bases between them. CDR3 nucleotides: TGTGCCTATAAACGGAGTGAGCAGTTCTTC. It codes for CAYKRSEQFF.

On this clonotype itself: It is likely a read error, because the conserved phenylalanine at the end of the CDR3 is missing. The limits of the CDR3 on the DNA are not certain, so only TCRdb's listed CDR3 is given. The chain joins TRBV20-1 to TRBJ2-1. The CDR3 region is 10 residues in length, termini included. CDR1 and CDR2 (germline): DFQATT, SNEGSKA (reference sequence). The CDR3 region is CSVIGNEQLS.

This clonotype was detected many times. The chain carries TRBV7-3 and TRBJ2-1; 8 bases line up with TRBD2. The V segment lost 4 bases and the J segment 3 bases; nucleotides outside the gene matches: 5. Per germline, CDR1 SGHTA and CDR2 FQGTGA. This CDR3 has 15 amino acids. CDR3 amino acids: CASSSGSGNYNEQFF. CDR3 nucleotide sequence: TGTGCCAGCAGCTCGGGTAGCGGGAACTACAATGAGCAGTTCTTC.

With regard to this clonotype: Mismatch with germline at one junction end may stem from a read error. This chain uses TRBV7-2 with TRBJ2-1; D might be TRBD2 (5 bases). Germline V CDR1 and CDR2: SGHTA, FQGNSA. The length of the CDR3 is 12 residues. The CDR3 loop is CASSLEGGEQFF. CDR3 sequence (DNA): TGCGCCAGCAGCTTAGAGGGCGGTGAGCAGTTCTTC.

This clonotype was seen many times. This chain connects TRBV7-2 to TRBJ1-4, with D uncertain. Trimming stripped 3 bases from V and 6 bases from J, with 11 bases between. Looked up from germline, CDR1 is SGHTA and CDR2 is FQGNSA. The CDR3 has 14 residues. This chain's CDR3 is CASSLYRPDEKLFF. The CDR3 DNA follows: TGTGCCAGCAGCTTGTACAGACCGGATGAAAAACTGTTTTTT.

The V and J genes are TRBV6-1 and TRBJ2-6; 7 nucleotides align to TRBD1. The CDR3 contains 15 residues. Losses at the gene ends were 10 bases for V and 0 bases for J; bases not matched to a gene: 6. The germline V gene has CDR1 MNHNS and CDR2 SASEGT. The chain's CDR3 is CANRPGGSGANVLTF. The CDR3 DNA reads TGTGCCAACCGCCCAGGGGGCTCTGGGGCCAACGTCCTGACTTTC.

Ten or more counts support this clonotype. This sequence joins TRBV5-6 and TRBJ2-5; D is unresolved. The germline V gene has CDR1 SGHDT and CDR2 YYEEEE. The CDR3 has 14 amino acids. The V and J ends lost 1 base and 0 bases respectively, with 7 bases between them. In DNA, the CDR3 is TGTGCCAGCAGCTTGAGGACGAACCAAGAGACCCAGTACTTC. Protein: CASSLRTNQETQYF.

V and J are TRBV6-1 and TRBJ2-7; no firm D call. V lost 11 bases and J lost 9, with 14 bases in between. There are 10 residues in the CDR3. Germline assignment: CDR1 MNHNS and CDR2 SASEGT. CDR3 nucleotides: TGTGCCTCCCATCACATGCGGCAGTACTTC. Its translation: CASHHMRQYF.

With respect to this clonotype: Since a much larger clone is just one base distant, this may be a read error. The V and J genes are TRBV20-1 and TRBJ2-1, with D perhaps matching TRBD2 (5 bases). The germline gives CDR1 DFQATT, CDR2 SNEGSKA (reference sequence). The CDR3 length is 14 residues. The CDR3 DNA reads as TGCAGTGCCGAGCGCAGCGGCCCCTACACTGAGCAGTTCTTC. Translation: CSAERSGPYTEQFF.

V usage is TRBV7-3 and J usage is TRBJ1-2; D uncertain. The germline V gene has CDR1 SGHTA and CDR2 FQGTGA. The CDR3 totals 17 residues. The V end was cut by 5 bases, the J end by 7 bases, with 26 bases between. CDR3 protein: CASSLETGIGKRFGYTF. The CDR3 bases are TGTGCCAGCAGCCTGGAGACCGGGATAGGGAAAAGATTTGGCTACACCTTC.

V is TRBV6-6 and J is TRBJ1-4; 10 nucleotides line up with TRBD1. Germline lookup yields CDR1 MNHNY and CDR2 SVGAGI (reference sequence). The CDR3 extends over 14 amino acids. The junction had 2 bases not matched to a gene; V was cut back by 3 bases and J by 7 bases. Written as DNA, the CDR3 is TGTGCCAGCAGTTATCGGGACAGGGGTGAAAAACTGTTTTTT. Its translation: CASSYRDRGEKLFF.

On this clonotype itself: A much larger clonotype is one base distant, so this may be a read error. J is TRBJ2-7 and V is TRBV7-9; the match to TRBD2 covers 16 bases. CDR3 length: 19 amino acids. Germline lookup yields CDR1 SEHNR and CDR2 FQNEAQ (reference sequence). V trimming: 6 bases; J trimming: 2 bases; junction bases outside the gene matches: 13. The DNA for the CDR3 is TGTGCCAGCAGTTCTCAATCGGGACTAGCGGGAGGGAGCCCCTACGAGCAGTACTTC. It yields the protein CASSSQSGLAGGSPYEQYF.

The rearrangement links TRBV20-1 to TRBJ2-2; D uncertain. The CDR3 spans 11 residues. In germline, CDR1 is DFQATT, CDR2 SNEGSKA (reference sequence). Trimming shortened V by 0 bases and J by 7 bases, and 3 bases separated the two germline ends. The DNA of the CDR3 is TGCAGTGCTAGAGATGGCGGGGAGCTGTTTTTT. It encodes CSARDGGELFF.

This clonotype was detected many times. J is TRBJ2-3 and V is TRBV7-2; a weak D match, TRBD2 (5 bases). The germline V and J ends were trimmed by 0 bases and 0 bases, with 7 bases remaining between them. The CDR3 is 15 amino acids. CDR1 is SGHTA and CDR2 is FQGNSA in the germline V gene. In nucleotides, the CDR3 is TGTGCCAGCAGCTTAGCGGGAGACAGCACAGATACGCAGTATTTT. Residues: CASSLAGDSTDTQYF.

Worth noting for this clonotype: The junction departs from the called germline gene at one end, perhaps through a read error. The chain uses TRBV10-1 and TRBJ2-7, with no clear D. This CDR3 region has 14 residues. Germline-derived CDR1 and CDR2 are WNHNN and SYGVQD (reference sequence). The CDR3 bases are TGCGCCAGCAGCGAGTCGAGGAGCTCCTACGAGCAGTACTTC. This gives the protein CASSESRSSYEQYF.

This clonotype was recorded at least ten times. The genes are TRBV3-1 and TRBJ2-7, with TRBD2 identical over 7 bases. V gave up 4 bases and J gave up 3 bases; unmatched junction bases: 15. This CDR3 has 17 amino acids. Per the germline V gene, CDR1 is LGHDT and CDR2 is YNNKEL (reference sequence). The CDR3 coding sequence is TGTGCCAGCAGCCCCCCATGGAGCGGGACCTTTTACTACGAGCAGTACTTC. Amino acids: CASSPPWSGTFYYEQYF.

The table lists this clonotype with many counts. The rearrangement joins TRBV6-1 to TRBJ2-7; D remains unclear. The V end was cut by 6 bases, the J end by 2 bases, with 11 bases between. The CDR3 consists of 13 residues. CDR1 MNHNS and CDR2 SASEGT come from the germline V gene. For the CDR3, the DNA is TGTGCCAGCAGCTTCACCGCTGCCTACGAGCAGTACTTC. Protein product: CASSFTAAYEQYF.

The chain carries TRBV12-3 or TRBV12-4 and TRBJ2-5; 9 bases align to TRBD1. CDR3 length equals 14 residues. V lost 6 bases and J lost 4; bases outside the gene matches: 6. The CDR3 loop reads CASRGQGRAETQYF. CDR3 DNA: TGTGCCAGCAGGGGACAGGGACGGGCAGAGACCCAGTACTTC.

This clonotype was observed at least ten times. The genes are TRBV6-1 and TRBJ2-3; D is perhaps TRBD1 (5 bases). The length of the CDR3 is 15 residues. V lost 3 bases, J lost 6 bases, and 16 bases lay in between. The germline gives CDR1 MNHNS, CDR2 SASEGT. Here the CDR3 DNA reads TGTGCCAGCAGTGAGTTAACAGGAGTCGTCGATACGCAGTATTTT. It specifies CASSELTGVVDTQYF.

The J gene is TRBJ1-2, the V gene TRBV6-2 or TRBV6-3, with TRBD1 as a possible D gene (5 bases). CDR1 is MNHEY and CDR2 is SVGEGT in the germline V gene. V was shortened by 4 bases and J by 4 bases, with 13 bases between the two germline ends. This CDR3 is built from 14 residues. The CDR3: CASSWSGTLYGYTF. CDR3 sequence (DNA): TGTGCCAGCAGTTGGTCAGGGACCCTCTATGGCTACACCTTC.

At least ten counts were recorded for this clonotype. V usage is TRBV6-5 and J usage is TRBJ2-3; 8 nucleotides agree with TRBD1. Germline V gene sequence: CDR1 MNHEY, CDR2 SVGAGI. The V segment lost 2 bases and the J segment 0 bases; nucleotides outside the gene matches: 1. The length of the CDR3 is 15 residues. CDR3 nucleotides: TGTGCCAGCAGTTACCGGGACAGGAGCACAGATACGCAGTATTTT. Its protein is CASSYRDRSTDTQYF.

The rearrangement uses TRBV7-3 and TRBJ2-7; TRBD2 matches at 8 bases. The trim removed 6 bases at V and 3 bases at J, leaving 10 bases unmatched. The CDR3 spans 15 residues. Per germline, CDR1 SGHTA and CDR2 FQGTGA. CDR3 nucleotide sequence: TGTGCCAGCAGTGTATCCGGGGGGGGGGGCTACGAGCAGTACTTC. Protein sequence: CASSVSGGGGYEQYF.

This chain joins TRBV6-5 and TRBJ2-1; 11 bases line up with TRBD1. This CDR3 comprises 13 residues. Germline V gene sequence: CDR1 MNHEY, CDR2 SVGAGI. Germline trimming cut 6 bases from V and 5 bases from J; bases unmatched to any gene: 0. This CDR3 is CASRGQGDNEQFF. The CDR3 DNA reads as TGTGCCAGCAGGGGACAGGGGGACAATGAGCAGTTCTTC.